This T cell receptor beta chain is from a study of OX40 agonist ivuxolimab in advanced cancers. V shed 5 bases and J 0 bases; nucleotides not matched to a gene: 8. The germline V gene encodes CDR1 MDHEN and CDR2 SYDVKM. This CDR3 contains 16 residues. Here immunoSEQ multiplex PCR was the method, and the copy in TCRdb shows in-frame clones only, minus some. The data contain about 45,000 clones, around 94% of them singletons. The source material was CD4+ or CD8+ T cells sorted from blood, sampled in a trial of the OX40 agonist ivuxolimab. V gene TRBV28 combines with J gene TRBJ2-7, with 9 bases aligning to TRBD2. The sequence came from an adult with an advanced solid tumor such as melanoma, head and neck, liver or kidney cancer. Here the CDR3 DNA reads TGTGCCAGCAGTGAAACTAGCGGGTTCACCTCCTACGAGCAGTACTTC. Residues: CASSETSGFTSYEQYF. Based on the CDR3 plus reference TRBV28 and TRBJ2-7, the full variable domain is DVKVTQSSRYLVKRTGEKVFLECVQDMDHENMFWYRQDPGLGLRLIYFSYDVKMKEKGDIPEGYSVSREKKERFSLILESASTNQTSMYLCASSETSGFTSYEQYFGPGTRLTVT.